This paragraph covers one T cell receptor beta chain sequence. In its sample, this clonotype was seen many times. This receptor's antigen is unknown. There are no base qualities to consult, and no much larger clone falls within one base. This sample was included in a study of response to subunit inactivated influenza vaccine listed by TCRdb under 2018. General notes on the study: The study used deep quantitative T cell receptor repertoire profiling to track responses to a trivalent subunit inactivated influenza vaccine. General study outcomes and caveats: According to the authors, only a limited number of new T cells may be recruited by each seasonal influenza vaccination.

Preparation of the library involved RT-PCR. Sequencing instrument: Illumina HiSeq 2500. The raw public reads went through TCRdb reprocessing: fastp at Q25, MiXCR clone calling, in-frame beta chains kept. Merged by CDR3 protein, the rows form single entries marked with the most common genes and DNA. The sample contains 490,000 or so distinct CDR3 sequences, less than 10% of them found a single time. The ten largest clones represent roughly 13% of the sample. The CDR3 covers 10 residues, taking in both the cysteine and the phenylalanine. The entry retains the CDR3 DNA only, 30 bases that are in frame from base 1. According to the germline V gene, CDR1 reads SQVTM and CDR2 reads ANQGSEA. V is shortened by 6 bases, J by 10 bases, and the region joining them spans 10 bases.

This receptor was obtained from a man between 50 and 75 years old who received an inactivated influenza vaccine. Donor details come from another sample of the same person, matched by shared clones. The source material was PBMCs from blood, sampled around 2 years after vaccination. The rearranged chain carries TRBV29-1 and TRBJ2-4; no confident D gene assignment can be made. The nucleotides read TGCAGCGTGTTTCAGGAGATTCAGTACTTC. Protein translation: CSVFQEIQYF.